Listed below are T cell receptor beta chains from one sample, sequenced in a study of post-analysis software for immune sequencing data. Each CDR3 protein is one row after TCRdb ran MiXCR on the PCR reads. Among about 570,000 distinct CDR3 sequences, around 36% were seen once, and the ten largest hold 6%. Sequencing used blood. Every receptor here comes from a girl under 18 with multiple sclerosis. CDR3s include the opening cysteine and the closing phenylalanine or tryptophan.

TRBJ2-7 TRBV12-3/TRBV12-4 CFSGPNEQYF
TRBJ1-6 TRBV20-1 CSAGPGQTYNSPLHF
TRBJ2-3 TRBV4-1 CASSQGVAGVSTDTQYF
TRBJ2-3 TRBV20-1 CSASPGLGADTQYF
TRBJ2-5 TRBV12-3/TRBV12-4 CASSTPSEGTVEETQYF
TRBJ2-1 TRBV10-3 CAISERLAGGSGEQFF
TRBJ2-1 TRBV6-2/TRBV6-3 CASSYSEEQFF
TRBJ1-1 TRBV5-1 CASRDYGNTEAFF
TRBJ2-1 TRBV20-1 CSAGRGGNEQFF
TRBJ2-1 TRBV5-1 CASSLVGQESEQFF
TRBJ1-1 TRBV5-4 CASSQGQGWNTEAFF
TRBJ1-5 TRBV12-3/TRBV12-4 CASSWTGGSSNQPQHF
TRBJ2-1 TRBV3-1 CASSQLAGHNEQFF
TRBJ1-2 TRBV6-6 CASSPGELYGYTF
TRBJ1-6 TRBV25-1 CASKEGVGSPLHF
TRBJ2-5 TRBV6-2/TRBV6-3 CATTRGRETQYF
TRBJ2-1 TRBV7-3 CASSWTGTAPNNEQFF
TRBJ1-5 TRBV27 CASSLSRDRVSGNQPQHF
. TRBV29-1 CSVEDTEHLQETQYF
. TRBV4-1 CASSPPGDYEQYF
TRBJ2-1 TRBV20-1 CSARGGAVNNEQFF
TRBJ2-7 TRBV7-6 CASSLGGTSGVYEQYF
TRBJ2-3 TRBV11-2 CASSSITGKGTQYF
TRBJ2-4 TRBV29-1 CSVLGGKNIQYF
TRBJ2-3 TRBV10-3 CAINGGESTDTQYF
TRBJ2-7 TRBV5-1 CASSSVSYEQYF
TRBJ2-1 TRBV4-2 CASSREWGSSYNEQFF
TRBJ1-2 TRBV9 CASSDGSNYGYTF
TRBJ1-1 TRBV5-6 CASSLLGRGPNTEAFF